This T cell receptor (beta chain) was captured in a study of CD8+ T cells in alopecia areata. Study overall: A regimen of oral tofacitinib, 5 to 10 mg twice daily, was given to treated patients. For 6 to 18 months, tofacitinib was taken, and 6 months off drug followed.

Only one count was recorded for this clone. The target antigen is unknown. Sequencing templates came from extracted RNA that was reverse transcribed into cDNA. The protocol was immunoSEQ multiplex PCR, while the TCRdb copy is restricted to in-frame clones and leaves out a portion. The sample includes some 170,000 clones, about 72% of them seen just once. Study-level findings and limits: Whereas mice showed it more clearly, TCR sharing across patients was murkier, possibly because of HLA.

The germline gives CDR1 SQVTM, CDR2 ANQGSEA. V was clipped by 5 bases and J by 6 bases, with 13 bases between them. This CDR3 is 12 amino acids long. Punch biopsies of lesional scalp, plus peripheral blood, were taken from alopecia areata patients. The sequences come from CD8+ T cells sorted from blood, collected at week 0. The V and J genes are TRBV29-1 and TRBJ1-1, with D tentatively TRBD1 (6 bases). The clonotype originates from a human donor with alopecia areata. CDR3 nucleotide sequence: TGCAGCGTTAACCACAGGGAGGCTGAAGCTTTCTTT. Translating it yields CSVNHREAEAFF.